The clone carrying this T cell receptor (beta chain) was recorded many times. Its matching antigen is unknown. This sample was included in a study of human T cells and chemical hapten exposure. Findings of the study overall: Higher patch test scores went with higher counts of PT1 expanded TCRs.

This CDR3 has 15 amino acids. Germline V CDR1 and CDR2: SQVTM, ANQGSEA. Trimming shortened V by 3 bases and J by 5 bases, and 17 bases separated the two germline ends. TCRdb reanalysed the RACE reads using MiXCR and keeps one entry per CDR3 protein. Of about 340,000 distinct CDR3 sequences listed, around 7% are singletons. As for time point: patch test 1, 2 weeks after DPC sensitization. Described treatment: therapeutic diphenylcyclopropenone sensitization with weekly scalp DPC. The source was whole blood, collected in connection with sensitization to the hapten diphenylcyclopropenone (DPC). V is TRBV29-1 and J is TRBJ2-1, with D possibly matching TRBD1 (6 bases). This clonotype was obtained from a woman aged 18-29 years with alopecia areata. Some clones in this sample may be carry-over from other donors' samples. CDR3 nucleotide sequence: TGCAGCGTTGATAATCGAATGGGGGCTAACAATGAGCAGTTCTTC. As protein: CSVDNRMGANNEQFF.